This entry lists 7 T cell receptor beta chains sequenced from one sample in a study of blood T cell repertoires in COVID-19. Clones were sequenced by immunoSEQ multiplex PCR, and TCRdb holds only the in-frame ones, with some missing. The sample holds roughly 97,000 clones; over 60% are singletons and the top ten take 7%. Sequencing input: peripheral blood. The receptors derive from a man between 65 and 80 years old with acute or convalescent COVID-19.

The chain recombines TRBV2 with TRBJ1-6; 8 bases map to TRBD1. From germline, CDR1 is SNHLY and CDR2 FYNNEI. Trimming at V came to 5 bases and at J to 8 bases, leaving 5 bases not matched to a gene. The CDR3 is 14 residues long. CDR3 amino acids: CASSSGGGHSPLHF. CDR3 DNA: TGTGCCAGCAGTTCAGGGGGCGGGCATTCACCCCTCCACTTT.

This clone was observed a handful of times. The chain employs TRBV28 and TRBJ2-4; tentative D call: TRBD2 (7 bases). Germline CDR1 and CDR2: MDHEN and SYDVKM. CDR3 size: 13 residues. Trimming left V 10 bases short and J 8 bases short, with 18 bases between. The CDR3 nucleotides are TGTGCCACCCTGCGAGGGGGAGGGGACATTCAGTACTTC. Encoded protein: CATLRGGGDIQYF.

The chain links TRBV12-3 or TRBV12-4 to TRBJ2-1; no definite D call. This CDR3 contains 13 residues. V was pared by 4 bases and J by 3 bases, with 7 bases between. The CDR3 nucleotides read TGTGCCAGCAGTTCAAGCTTCTACAATGAGCAGTTCTTC. Translating it yields CASSSSFYNEQFF.

The chain carries TRBV19 and TRBJ2-1, with D possibly TRBD2 on 6 matching bases. The germline V gene encodes CDR1 LNHDA and CDR2 SQIVND (reference sequence). The CDR3 contains 15 residues. Trimming removed 7 bases from V and 2 bases from J, with 15 bases in between. The CDR3 loop reads CASTTIGLTYNEQFF. In DNA form, the CDR3 reads TGTGCCAGTACCACTATCGGACTAACCTACAATGAGCAGTTCTTC.

The chain joins TRBV28 to TRBJ2-1; 7 bases fit TRBD2. Looked up from germline, CDR1 is MDHEN and CDR2 is SYDVKM. Trimming took 6 bases from V and 6 from J; bases not matched to a gene: 17. The CDR3 contains 17 residues. The DNA for the CDR3 is TGTGCCAGCAGGCGGGAGATGGGGACCCCGGGGCGCAATGAGCAGTTCTTC. Amino acid sequence: CASRREMGTPGRNEQFF.

The genes are TRBV5-4 and TRBJ2-2, with D possibly being TRBD2 (5 bases). Germline CDR1 is SGHNT and CDR2 is YYREEE (reference sequence). Trimming removed 5 bases from V and 9 bases from J, with 20 bases in between. The CDR3 length is 15 residues. CDR3 nucleotide sequence: TGTGCCAGCAGTCCTGGACTGGTACCTGGCCGGGAGCTGTTTTTT. Protein product: CASSPGLVPGRELFF.

This chain uses TRBV5-4 with TRBJ2-2, with a tentative D call TRBD1 (6 bases). The V and J ends lost 2 bases and 3 bases respectively, with 14 bases between them. CDR1 is SGHNT and CDR2 is YYREEE in the germline V gene (reference sequence). There are 16 residues in the CDR3. CDR3 residues: CASSLLGGADTGELFF. The DNA of the CDR3 is TGTGCCAGCAGCTTACTTGGGGGCGCGGACACCGGGGAGCTGTTTTTT. The full variable domain, its missing parts supplied by reference TRBV5-4 and TRBJ2-2, is ETGVTQSPTHLIKTRGQQVTLRCSSQSGHNTVSWYQQALGQGPQFIFQYYREEENGRGNFPPRFSGLQFPNYSSELNVNALELDDSALYLCASSLLGGADTGELFFGEGSRLTVL.